These T cell receptor beta chains were read from a single sample in a study of Ad26.COV2.S vaccination and SARS-CoV-2 variants. Data came from immunoSEQ multiplex PCR; TCRdb stores just in-frame clones and leaves some out. The sample lists a few hundred thousand clones, 88% seen once, with about 3.6% in the top ten. Source: peripheral blood, taken in a trial of Ad26.COV2.S vaccine versus placebo. These TCRs come from a person between 18 and 65 years old who received the Ad26.COV2.S COVID-19 vaccine or a placebo. Both conserved end residues are part of each CDR3. A D gene is named only where the DNA matches it firmly. Not all rows give a size; the values are once, few, many and, for expanded clones, a class.

j_call clone_size v_call d_call cdr3_aa cdr3_nt
TRBJ2-7 . TRBV28 . CASSLRGVGIKYF TGTGCCAGCAGTTTAAGGGGTGTAGGGATTAAGTACTTC
TRBJ2-5 . TRBV27 . CASSLSPRETQYF TGTGCCAGCAGTTTATCCCCCCGGGAGACCCAGTACTTC
TRBJ2-6 . TRBV9 . CASSVVIHSSGTGANVLTF TGTGCCAGCAGCGTAGTCATCCATTCGTCGGGTACTGGGGCCAACGTCCTGACTTTC
TRBJ2-2 . TRBV9 . CASSVGFLQNTGELFF TGTGCCAGCAGCGTAGGGTTTCTGCAGAACACCGGGGAGCTGTTTTTT
TRBJ2-4 . TRBV6-1 . CASSEKRAIQYF TGTGCCAGCAGTGAAAAAAGGGCTATTCAGTACTTC
TRBJ1-1 . TRBV5-1 . CASSWSGGNTEAFF TGCGCCAGCAGCTGGTCCGGGGGTAACACTGAAGCTTTCTTT
TRBJ2-5 . TRBV7-3 TRBD2 CASSPGLAGGQEETQYF TGTGCCAGCAGCCCGGGACTAGCGGGGGGCCAGGAAGAGACCCAGTACTTC
TRBJ1-4 . TRBV29-1 . CSVRDGVATNEKLFF TGCAGCGTGAGGGACGGCGTTGCAACTAATGAAAAACTGTTTTTT
TRBJ2-4 . TRBV6-2/TRBV6-3 . CASSRAPGNSDPLAKNIQYF TGTGCCAGCAGCCGAGCACCGGGAAACAGCGACCCACTGGCCAAAAACATTCAGTACTTC
TRBJ2-5 . TRBV29-1 . CSVERGLAFETQYF TGCAGCGTTGAAAGAGGGCTAGCTTTCGAGACCCAGTACTTC
TRBJ2-1 . TRBV5-1 . CASSLDVEDEQFF TGCGCCAGCAGCTTGGACGTGGAAGATGAGCAGTTCTTC
TRBJ2-3 . TRBV6-2/TRBV6-3 . CASSRQPGDTQYF TGTGCCAGCAGTCGGCAGCCCGGGGATACGCAGTATTTT
TRBJ2-1 . TRBV6-2/TRBV6-3 . CASSYSRGNEQFF TGTGCCAGCAGTTACTCGAGAGGTAATGAGCAGTTCTTC
TRBJ2-3 . TRBV23-1 TRBD2 CASSQLLAESTDTQYF TGCGCCAGCAGTCAACTGCTAGCGGAGAGCACAGATACGCAGTATTTT
TRBJ1-4 few TRBV7-8 TRBD1 CASSLAGGYEKLFF TGTGCCAGCAGCTTGGCAGGGGGCTATGAAAAACTGTTTTTT
TRBJ2-7 . TRBV24-1 . CATRDKAYEQYF TGTGCCACCAGGGACAAAGCCTACGAGCAGTACTTC
TRBJ1-1 once TRBV6-6 TRBD1 CASSYKGTEYTEAFF TGTGCCAGCAGTTACAAGGGGACAGAATACACTGAAGCTTTCTTT
TRBJ1-1 . TRBV13 . CASSGQGREAFF TGTGCCAGCAGCGGCCAAGGGAGGGAAGCTTTCTTT
TRBJ2-2 . TRBV7-9 TRBD2 CASSLVTSGGIGELFF TGTGCCAGCAGCTTAGTAACTAGCGGGGGCATCGGGGAGCTGTTTTTT
TRBJ1-6 . TRBV27 . CASSLGGSHSPLHF TGTGCCAGCAGTTTAGGGGGATCACATTCACCCCTCCACTTT
TRBJ2-7 . TRBV27 TRBD1 CASSPRTGATYEQYF TGTGCCAGCAGCCCACGGACAGGAGCAACCTACGAGCAGTACTTC
TRBJ1-5 . TRBV6-2/TRBV6-3 . CASSYTRGNQPQHF TGTGCCAGCAGTTATACTAGGGGCAATCAGCCCCAGCATTTT
TRBJ2-1 . TRBV6-5 TRBD1 CASSPGQGLLWFF TGTGCCAGCAGCCCCGGACAGGGCCTTCTGTGGTTCTTC
TRBJ1-2 . TRBV28 . CASSLWVSRVVYGYTF TGTGCCAGCAGTTTATGGGTGAGCAGGGTGGTCTATGGCTACACCTTC
TRBJ2-2 once TRBV11-3 . CASSSRGAGELFF TGTGCCAGCAGCTCCAGGGGCGCCGGGGAGCTGTTTTTT
TRBJ2-5 . TRBV7-2 TRBD2 CASSFSGAQETQYF TGTGCCAGCAGCTTTAGCGGGGCACAAGAGACCCAGTACTTC
TRBJ2-1 . TRBV7-8 . CASSPSGWEQFF TGTGCCAGCAGCCCAAGCGGTTGGGAGCAGTTCTTC
TRBJ1-6 . TRBV7-2 TRBD1 CASSPQGQDNSPLHF TGTGCCAGCAGCCCTCAGGGACAGGATAATTCACCCCTCCACTTT
TRBJ1-6 . TRBV28 . CASSLHRVDSPLHF TGTGCCAGCAGTTTACACAGGGTAGATTCACCCCTCCACTTT
TRBJ1-2 . TRBV6-4 . CATRDAYRRGTFYGYTF TGTGCCACCCGGGATGCATACAGGAGGGGGACCTTCTATGGCTACACCTTC
TRBJ2-5 . TRBV24-1 . CATSATGTDQETQYF TGTGCCACCAGTGCCACCGGGACGGATCAAGAGACCCAGTACTTC